This is a list of T cell receptor delta chains from one sample in a study of gamma-delta T cells after stem cell transplantation. TCRdb reanalysed the RT-PCR reads with CATT. The table lists some 3,500 delta-chain clones, about an eighth of them singletons. Sample: gamma-delta T cells. The receptors derive from a human donor. It is not recorded whose cells these are; they may come from a transplant donor. The CDR3 runs from the conserved cysteine through the conserved F or W. D genes are given only for firm matches. For some rows the clone size is stated as once, few or many, or as a class when expanded; others skip it.

cdr3_length j_call clone_size d_call v_call cdr3_nt cdr3_aa
17 TRDJ3 NA TRDD3 TRDV2 TGTGCCTGTGACGTACTGGGGGGCTCCTGGGACACCCGACAGATGTTTTTC CACDVLGGSWDTRQMFF
17 TRDJ1 few NA TRAV29/DV5 TGTGCAGCAAGCCATCTTCCGATAACCGATGATACGGTTAAACTCATCTTT CAASHLPITDDTVKLIF
17 TRDJ1 NA TRDD3 TRDV1 TGTGCTCTTGGGGAAAACTGTTGTGGGGATAACACCGATAAACTCATCTTT CALGENCCGDNTDKLIF
24 TRDJ1 few TRDD3 TRDV1 TGTGCTCTTGGGGAACCTTATTCCTCACGGAGGGGGATATGGCCCATGAACTACACCGATAAACTCATCTTT CALGEPYSSRRGIWPMNYTDKLIF
20 TRDJ3 medium-sized TRDD3 TRDV2 TGTGCCTGTGCCCCAGTACTGGGGGATTCCAGCTCCTGGGACACCCGACAGATGTTTTTC CACAPVLGDSSSWDTRQMFF
13 TRDJ1 NA NA TRDV3 TGTGCCTTCTACCACGGGGGGCCTCTTGGACTCATCTTT CAFYHGGPLGLIF
20 TRDJ1 few TRDD3 TRDV1 TGTGCTCTTGGGGAACTAAGTGGGGCCCAAGGGATACGTTTCGAGGTTAAACTCATCTTT CALGELSGAQGIRFEVKLIF
21 TRDJ3 few NA TRDV2 TGTGCCTGTGACACCACACCCGTGGGGGGCCATAGCTCCTGGGACACCCGACAGATGTTTTTC CACDTTPVGGHSSWDTRQMFF
23 TRDJ3 medium-sized NA TRDV2 TGTGCCTGTGACCGTCGGCCTTCCTACATAGGGGGATACGATTCCTGGGACACCCGACAGATGTTTTTC CACDRRPSYIGGYDSWDTRQMFF
16 TRDJ1 medium-sized TRDD3 TRDV2 TGTGCCTGTGACACCGGACTGGGGGATACCACCGATAAACTCATCTTT CACDTGLGDTTDKLIF
19 TRDJ1 NA NA TRAV29/DV5 TGTGCAACAAGCTCCGGGGACCTACGAATACTGGAACCTACCGATAAACTCATCTTT CATSSGDLRILEPTDKLIF
16 TRDJ3 medium-sized TRDD3 TRDV2 TGTGCCTGTGACTGGGGGAGCTCCTGGGACACCCGACAGATGTTTTTC CACDWGSSWDTRQMFF
21 TRDJ3 few NA TRDV2 TGTGCCTGTGACACCGGCCGGTTTACTGGGAATCGCCCCTGGGACACCCGACAGATGTTTTTC CACDTGRFTGNRPWDTRQMFF
21 TRDJ1 NA TRDD3 TRDV1 TGTGCTCTTGGGGAACTCGCGAACCACCATACTGGGGGATCCAACACCGATAAACTCATCTTT CALGELANHHTGGSNTDKLIF
20 TRDJ1 NA TRDD3 TRDV2 TGTGCCTGTGACACAAGAGGCCTACTGGGGGATACGAAGTACGCCGATAAACTCATCTTT CACDTRGLLGDTKYADKLIF
19 TRDJ1 NA NA TRDV1 TGTGCTCTTGGGGAACTCCGTACCTACGCCTCGCGGGGTACCGATAAACTCATCTTT CALGELRTYASRGTDKLIF
15 TRDJ1 few TRDD3 TRDV2 TGTGCCTGCCAAATACTGGGGCAACGGGGGGATAAACTCATCTTT CACQILGQRGDKLIF
18 TRDJ1 NA NA TRDV1 TGTGCTCTTGGGGAACTAGTGGGTTCTGGGTTGTACACCGATAAACTCATCTTT CALGELVGSGLYTDKLIF
19 TRDJ1 few TRDD3 TRDV1 TGTGCTCTTGGGGGAGCCCGCCGCCTACTGGGGGTAAACACCGATAAACTCATCTTT CALGGARRLLGVNTDKLIF
22 TRDJ3 few TRDD3 TRDV2 TGTGCCTGTGGCAGGCCTTCTCCCGTACTGGGGGATCGCTCCTGGGACACCCGACAGATGTTTTTC CACGRPSPVLGDRSWDTRQMFF
15 TRDJ1 NA NA TRDV1 TGTGCTCTTGGGCTTCCCACTGCCCCAACTTGGGAGCTCATCTTT CALGLPTAPTWELIF
17 TRDJ1 medium-sized TRDD3 TRDV2 TGTGCCTGTGACAGTACTGGGGGGGCCCGGGGCACCGATAAACTCATCTTT CACDSTGGARGTDKLIF
17 TRDJ3 medium-sized TRDD3 TRDV2 TGTGCCTGTGACAGTACTGGGGGATACTGGGACACCCGACAGATGTTTTTC CACDSTGGYWDTRQMFF
20 TRDJ3 NA TRDD3 TRDV2 TGTGCCTGTGACACCGTACTGGGGGATACAGGCTCCTGGGGCACCCGACAGATGTTTTTC CACDTVLGDTGSWGTRQMFF
20 TRDJ1 medium-sized TRDD3 TRAV29/DV5 TGTGCAGCAAGAGAGGTCCTTTGGGGATACCCCCTACCGTACACCGATAAACTCATCTTT CAAREVLWGYPLPYTDKLIF
16 TRDJ1 NA NA TRDV3 TGTGCCTATCGCACTTCCTGCCCTCTGAACACCGATAAACTCATCTTT CAYRTSCPLNTDKLIF
20 TRDJ1 few TRDD3 TRDV1 TGTGCTCTAAGACTCCGAGACTTTTACTGGGGGATACGCCACACCGATAAACTCATCTTT CALRLRDFYWGIRHTDKLIF
11 TRDJ1 few NA TRDV1 TGTGCTCTTGGGGACGGGCCTTACCTCATCTTT CALGDGPYLIF
21 TRDJ1 NA TRDD2 TRDV1 TGTGCTCTTGGGGACCCCCCTTCCTACGTGGGGGCTCCCCCGTACACCGATAAACTCATCTTT CALGDPPSYVGAPPYTDKLIF
18 TRDJ1 NA TRDD3 TRDV1 TGTGCTCTTGGGGAATCCTACTGGGGGATACCGGGCACCGATAAACTCATCTTT CALGESYWGIPGTDKLIF
19 TRDJ1 few TRDD3 TRAV29/DV5 TGTGCAGCAAGCGGGGGCCGAAACCTGGGGGATACGAGCACCGATAAACTCATCTTT CAASGGRNLGDTSTDKLIF
16 TRDJ1 medium-sized TRDD3 TRAV29/DV5 TGTGCAGCAAAGGCCTCTGGGGGCCCTGACACCGATAAACTCATCTTT CAAKASGGPDTDKLIF
24 TRDJ3 NA TRDD3 TRDV1 TGTGCTCTTGGGGAGTTCTTGGAAGGATCGGGCTGGGGGATAGTCTCCTGGGACACCCGACAGATGTTTTTC CALGEFLEGSGWGIVSWDTRQMFF
19 TRDJ1 NA TRDD3 TRDV1 TGTGCTCTTGGGGAACGTGGTCTACTGGGGGATAGAACCACCGATAAACTCATCTTT CALGERGLLGDRTTDKLIF
13 TRDJ1 few NA TRDV1 TGTGCTCTGGGGGCTCCCCACCCTGATAAACTCATCTTT CALGAPHPDKLIF
17 TRDJ1 NA TRDD3 TRAV29/DV5 TGTGCAGCAAGCCGACTAGTGGGGGATAGAGGAACCGATAAACTCATCTTT CAASRLVGDRGTDKLIF
18 TRDJ1 NA NA TRDV1 TGTGCTCTTGGACCCCCGGGTCCTACGAGGGTTTCCACCGATAAACTCATCTTT CALGPPGPTRVSTDKLIF
17 TRDJ1 few NA TRDV1 TGTGCTCTTGGGGAACTCCACCTACTGGATGGCACCGATAAACTCATCTTT CALGELHLLDGTDKLIF
15 TRDJ1 few NA TRDV1 TGTGCTCTTGGGGAAAAGGGGGAATACACCGATAAACTCACCTTT CALGEKGEYTDKLTF
21 TRDJ1 NA NA TRDV1 TGTGCTCTTGGGCCGTCTTCCAACCTTATACTGGGTTTTCGTATGGCCGATAAACTCATCTTT CALGPSSNLILGFRMADKLIF
21 TRDJ1 few TRDD2 TRDV3 TGTGCCTTCCGATCGGCCTTCCTACCTAACTCTGGGGGTCTGTACACCGATAAACTCATCTTT CAFRSAFLPNSGGLYTDKLIF
17 TRDJ1 few TRDD3 TRDV3 TGTGCCCATCGCGTCCGGTACTGGGGGACCTACACCGATAAACTCATCTTT CAHRVRYWGTYTDKLIF
15 TRDJ1 NA TRDD3 TRAV29/DV5 TGTGCAGCAAGAGAGACTCCTGGGGGACCCGATAAACTCATCTTT CAARETPGGPDKLIF
16 TRDJ1 few NA TRDV3 TGTGCCTCTCGTAAATCTGCGAATACGTACACCGATAAACTCATCTTT CASRKSANTYTDKLIF
17 TRDJ1 few TRDD3 TRAV29/DV5 TGTGCAGCCCCACGGCATACCGTTACTGGGGGAGTCAATAAACTCATCTTT CAAPRHTVTGGVNKLIF
18 TRDJ1 few NA TRDV3 TGTGCCTTTAAGCATCCTGTTAGGGGTGGTCCGTACACCGATAAACTCATCTTT CAFKHPVRGGPYTDKLIF
15 TRDJ1 few NA TRAV29/DV5 TGTGCAGCAAGCGAGGAGGGGACGAACACCGATAAACTCATCTTT CAASEEGTNTDKLIF
20 TRDJ1 NA TRDD3 TRDV1 TGTGCTCTTGGGGAAACCCCTCTGGGGTGGGGGATAGGGCCCTTTGGTAAACTCATCTTT CALGETPLGWGIGPFGKLIF
25 TRDJ2 NA TRDD3 TRDV1 TGTGCTCTTGGGGAACTAAGGCCAATACTGGGGGACACGACTAGCATGGTGGGTTGGACAGCACAACTCTTCTTT CALGELRPILGDTTSMVGWTAQLFF
16 TRDJ1 NA NA TRDV1 TGTGCTCTTGGGGAACGACGGGGATCGTTCTCCGATAAACTCATCTTT CALGERRGSFSDKLIF
15 TRDJ1 few TRDD3 TRDV2 TGTGCCTGTTTCCACTGGGGGATACGTGACGATAAACTCATCTTT CACFHWGIRDDKLIF
20 TRDJ1 NA TRDD3 TRDV1 TGTGCTCTTGGGGAACCCTTAGGCTTTTGGCTGGGGGACTACACCGATAAACTCATCTTT CALGEPLGFWLGDYTDKLIF
17 TRDJ1 NA TRDD3 TRDV1 TGTGCTCTTGGGGAATCGAAGTGGCTGGGGGATACCGATAAACTCATCTTT CALGESKWLGDTDKLIF
20 TRDJ1 NA NA TRDV3 TGTGCCTTTCGCGCTTATCTACAGGCTGTTTGGGGAACCAACACCGATAAACTCATCTTT CAFRAYLQAVWGTNTDKLIF
23 TRDJ1 NA TRDD3 TRDV1 TGTGCTCTTGGGGAATTGGGTCATCTTCCGAGATATGTACTGGGGGATATTCCCGATAAAGTCATCTTT CALGELGHLPRYVLGDIPDKVIF